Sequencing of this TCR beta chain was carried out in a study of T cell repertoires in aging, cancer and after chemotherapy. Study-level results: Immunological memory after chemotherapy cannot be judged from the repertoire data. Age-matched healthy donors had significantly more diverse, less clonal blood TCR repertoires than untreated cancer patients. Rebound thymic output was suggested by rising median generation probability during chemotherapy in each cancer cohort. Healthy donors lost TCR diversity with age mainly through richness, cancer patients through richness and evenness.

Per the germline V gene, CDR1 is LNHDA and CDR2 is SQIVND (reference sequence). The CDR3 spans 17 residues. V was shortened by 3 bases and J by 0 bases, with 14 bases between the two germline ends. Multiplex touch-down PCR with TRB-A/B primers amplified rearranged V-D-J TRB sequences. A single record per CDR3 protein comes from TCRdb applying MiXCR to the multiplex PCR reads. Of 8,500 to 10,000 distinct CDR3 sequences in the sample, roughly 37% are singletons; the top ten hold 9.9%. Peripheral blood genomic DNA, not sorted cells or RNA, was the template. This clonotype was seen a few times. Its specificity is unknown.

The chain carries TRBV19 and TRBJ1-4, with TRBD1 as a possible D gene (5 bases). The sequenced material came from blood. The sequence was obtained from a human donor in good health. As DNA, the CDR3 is TGTGCCAGTAGTATCGGCGCAGGGAGCGCAACTAATGAAAAACTGTTTTTT. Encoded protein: CASSIGAGSATNEKLFF.